The 32 T cell receptor beta chains presented below share a single source sample, sequenced in a study of T cell responses to AZD1222 COVID-19 vaccine (dated by TCRdb to the early 2020s). This specimen's time point label, interpreted: baseline before first vaccination. Library creation used the immunoSEQ multiplex PCR assay. Drawn from immuneACCESS, this table holds only the in-frame rearrangements with V and J called that TCRdb kept. Clones are partly lost; checked studies trace under half to an unresolved V gene and leave the rest unexplained. In all, the sample holds about 140,000 clones, and 75% to 90% of those were seen once. Of the sample, approximately 4.5% is held by the ten largest clones. This material consisted of peripheral blood, taken on day 0 of AZD1222 vaccination. All receptors derive from an adult in good health.

The genes are TRBV16 and TRBJ1-3, with a weak D call TRBD1 (5 bases). The length of the CDR3 is 13 residues. The V end lost 10 bases, the J end lost 4 bases, and 14 bases lay between the germline ends. Germline CDR1 is KGHSY and CDR2 is FQNENV. The CDR3 region is CANCRAGGNTIYF. The CDR3 nucleotides read TGTGCCAACTGCAGGGCAGGAGGAAACACCATATATTTT.

The gene calls are TRBV19 and TRBJ1-5; TRBD1 might be the D (5 bases). Trimming removed 5 bases at V and 4 bases at J, with 15 bases between. Germline lookup yields CDR1 LNHDA and CDR2 SQIVND (reference sequence). The CDR3 totals 15 residues. The CDR3 nucleotides read TGTGCCAGTAGTTATCCAGGGAATAGGAATCAGCCCCAGCATTTT. Translating it yields CASSYPGNRNQPQHF.

The chain has TRBV5-5 and TRBJ2-7; maybe TRBD2 (6 bases). Germline V gene sequence: CDR1 SGHKS, CDR2 YYEKEE (reference sequence). This CDR3 spans 13 amino acids. Trimming took 2 bases from V and 4 from J, leaving 10 bases between them. CDR3 bases: TGTGCCAGCAGCTTCGGCCGGGGGTACGAGCAGTACTTC. Amino acids: CASSFGRGYEQYF.

The chain uses TRBV6-4 and TRBJ2-1; 10 bases are shared with TRBD2. CDR1 MRHNA and CDR2 SNTAGT come from the germline V gene. Losses at the gene ends were 3 bases for V and 6 bases for J; bases not matched to a gene: 2. There are 14 residues in the CDR3. The CDR3, as DNA: TGTGCCAGCAGTGAACTAGCGGGGAGCAATGAGCAGTTCTTC. This gives the protein CASSELAGSNEQFF.

The V gene is TRBV7-3, the J gene TRBJ2-1, with D tentatively TRBD2 (8 bases). Trimming removed 5 bases at V and 10 bases at J, with 24 bases between. The CDR3 covers 16 residues. The germline gives CDR1 SGHTA, CDR2 FQGTGA. The CDR3 region is CASSQGQSPPGGEQFF. The CDR3 DNA follows: TGTGCCAGCAGCCAGGGACAGAGCCCACCGGGGGGGGAGCAGTTCTTC.

The chain links TRBV5-1 to TRBJ2-5, with TRBD1 matching 7 bases. This CDR3 comprises 15 residues. Trimming removed 4 bases from V and 7 bases from J; junction bases left unmatched: 13. The germline V gene encodes CDR1 SGHRS and CDR2 YFSETQ. The CDR3 region is CASSLLTGPPRTQYF. The DNA for the CDR3 is TGCGCCAGCAGCCTATTGACAGGGCCCCCACGGACCCAGTACTTC. The entire variable domain, with the rest obtained from reference TRBV5-1 and TRBJ2-5, is as follows: KAGVTQTPRYLIKTRGQQVTLSCSPISGHRSVSWYQQTPGQGLQFLFEYFSETQRNKGNFPGRFSGRQFSNSRSEMNVSTLELGDSALYLCASSLLTGPPRTQYFGPGTRLLVL.

This clone has a single count. The rearrangement links TRBV27 to TRBJ2-5, with D perhaps matching TRBD1 or TRBD2 (5 bases each). Germline loops: CDR1 MNHEY, CDR2 SMNVEV (reference sequence). CDR3 length: 14 amino acids. The V and J ends lost 6 bases and 3 bases respectively, with 14 bases between them. The CDR3 spells CASRTGGPKETQYF. The CDR3 DNA follows: TGTGCCAGCAGAACAGGAGGACCAAAAGAGACCCAGTACTTC.

This clone came up a few times. The chain combines TRBV6-5 with TRBJ1-6, with D maybe TRBD1 (5 bases). Germline V gene lookup returns CDR1 MNHEY and CDR2 SVGAGI. V shed 5 bases and J shed 8 bases, with 16 bases lying between them. The CDR3 sequence is 15 residues long. The DNA of the CDR3 is TGTGCCAGCAGTCCCCTCCAGGGAGATCATTCACCCCTCCACTTT. Its translation: CASSPLQGDHSPLHF.

The chain carries TRBV12-3 or TRBV12-4 and TRBJ1-5, with D unresolved. Trimming took 6 bases from V and 6 from J, leaving 9 bases between them. The CDR3 contains 12 residues. The CDR3 bases are TGTGCCAGCAGGGGTAGGGCTCAGCCCCAGCATTTT. Translating it yields CASRGRAQPQHF.

The chain recombines TRBV29-1 with TRBJ2-3; TRBD1 agrees at 8 bases. Germline V gene sequence: CDR1 SQVTM, CDR2 ANQGSEA. With V trimmed by 8 bases and J by 6 bases, 7 bases remained unmatched. The CDR3 is 12 amino acids. CDR3 region: CSSRTGSDTQYF. In nucleotides, the CDR3 is TGCAGCTCCCGGACAGGGTCGGATACGCAGTATTTT.

This chain joins TRBV5-1 and TRBJ2-3; 9 nucleotides agree with TRBD2. Germline lookup yields CDR1 SGHRS and CDR2 YFSETQ. The CDR3 runs to 19 residues. V lost 5 bases and J lost 4; bases outside the gene matches: 20. The CDR3 bases are TGCGCCAGCAGACCCCCAGCGGGGGGCTCCCTGGCTATCGCAGATACGCAGTATTTT. Encoded protein: CASRPPAGGSLAIADTQYF.

V and J are TRBV19 and TRBJ2-5; TRBD1 agrees at 9 bases. The CDR3 is 13 amino acids. Unmatched junction bases numbered 7, after V lost 10 bases and J lost 4 bases. CDR1 and CDR2 from the germline V gene are LNHDA and SQIVND (reference sequence). The CDR3 loop reads CATGTGQGETQYF. Here the CDR3 DNA reads TGTGCCACCGGGACAGGGCAAGGAGAGACCCAGTACTTC.

The chain couples TRBV7-6 to TRBJ2-5; D might be TRBD2 (6 bases). Germline V gene lookup returns CDR1 SGHVS and CDR2 FNYEAQ. The ends were cut back, 3 bases at V and 1 base at J, with 12 bases in the middle. The CDR3 is 15 amino acids. The DNA for the CDR3 is TGTGCCAGCAGCTTTGCGGGATGGGGCCAAGAGACCCAGTACTTC. Translation: CASSFAGWGQETQYF.

The chain joins TRBV3-1 (or the pseudogene TRBV3-2) to TRBJ2-7; TRBD2 matches at 11 bases. V lost 4 bases to trimming and J lost 2 bases; unmatched junction nucleotides: 4. The V gene's germline CDR1 is LGHDT and CDR2 YNNKEL (reference sequence). This CDR3 comprises 15 residues. CDR3 nucleotide sequence: TGTGCCAGCAGCCCGGGACTAGCGGTAACCTACGAGCAGTACTTC. This translates into CASSPGLAVTYEQYF.

The chain uses TRBV19 and TRBJ1-6; D may be TRBD1 (6 bases). From germline, CDR1 is LNHDA and CDR2 SQIVND (reference sequence). V was shortened by 4 bases and J by 3 bases, with 10 bases between the two germline ends. There are 15 residues in the CDR3. CDR3 region: CASSTGADYNSPLHF. The CDR3 DNA is TGTGCCAGTAGTACGGGGGCAGACTATAATTCACCCCTCCACTTT.

The gene calls are TRBV3-1 (or the pseudogene TRBV3-2) and TRBJ1-2; D not resolved. The germline V and J ends were trimmed by 3 bases and 4 bases, with 15 bases remaining between them. Per the germline V gene, CDR1 is LGHDT and CDR2 is YNNKEL (reference sequence). The CDR3 loop spans 15 amino acids. The CDR3 coding sequence is TGTGCCAGCAGCCATAATTTTGAATCGGGCTATGGCTACACCTTC. Amino acids: CASSHNFESGYGYTF.

J is TRBJ2-3 and V is TRBV13; 12 bases are a match to TRBD2. V lost 7 bases, J lost 1 base, and 6 bases stayed unmatched. CDR3 size: 16 residues. Germline-derived CDR1 and CDR2 are PRHDT and FYEKMQ (reference sequence). CDR3 protein: CASNLRLAGGTDTQYF. CDR3 sequence (DNA): TGTGCCAGCAACCTCAGACTAGCGGGGGGCACAGATACGCAGTATTTT.

The rearrangement joins TRBV5-1 to TRBJ2-1, with 7 bases identical to TRBD2. With V trimmed by 1 base and J by 1 base, 2 bases remained unmatched. Germline V gene data show CDR1 as SGHRS and CDR2 as YFSETQ. CDR3 length: 15 amino acids. The CDR3 sequence is CASSLLAVSYNEQFF. CDR3 bases: TGCGCCAGCAGCTTGCTAGCGGTATCCTACAATGAGCAGTTCTTC.

The chain is built from TRBV3-1 (or the pseudogene TRBV3-2) and TRBJ1-4; 9 bases map to TRBD1. Unmatched junction bases numbered 11, after V lost 4 bases and J lost 8 bases. The CDR3 has 16 amino acids. Germline V gene lookup returns CDR1 LGHDT and CDR2 YNNKEL (reference sequence). The CDR3 DNA reads as TGTGCCAGCAGCCCGGTCACCGGGACAGGGTACGAAAAACTGTTTTTT. Translation: CASSPVTGTGYEKLFF.

The V call is TRBV6-1, the J call TRBJ2-5; D remains ambiguous. V was trimmed by 1 base and J by 2 bases, leaving 8 bases between them. CDR1 and CDR2 (germline): MNHNS, SASEGT. CDR3 length: 14 residues. The CDR3 nucleotides read TGTGCCAGCAGTGAAGGGACGGCTCAAGAGACCCAGTACTTC. Its translation is CASSEGTAQETQYF.

This clone was observed a single time. V gene TRBV19 combines with J gene TRBJ2-7, with TRBD2 as a possible D gene (5 bases). V dropped 3 bases and J dropped 4 bases, with 7 bases sitting between them. CDR1 is LNHDA and CDR2 is SQIVND in the germline V gene (reference sequence). The CDR3 loop spans 12 amino acids. The CDR3 protein is CASSIGEYEQYF. The CDR3 region has the DNA TGTGCCAGTAGTATCGGGGAATACGAGCAGTACTTC.

This clone was counted once. The sample has other DNA sequences that encode this CDR3 too. The chain is built from TRBV27 and TRBJ1-5; D is unclear. Germline CDR1 and CDR2: MNHEY and SMNVEV (reference sequence). V was clipped by 0 bases and J by 7 bases, with 7 bases between them. This CDR3 region has 13 residues. The CDR3 protein is CASSLSILQPQHF. The CDR3 nucleotides read TGTGCCAGCAGTTTATCCATCCTACAGCCCCAGCATTTT.

The genes are TRBV28 and TRBJ1-5; 7 bases fit TRBD1. CDR3 length: 15 residues. The J segment lost 4 bases and the V segment lost 2 bases, leaving 5 bases of the junction unmatched. Looked up from germline, CDR1 is MDHEN and CDR2 is SYDVKM. This CDR3 reads CASSLALGQNQPQHF. The CDR3 nucleotides read TGTGCCAGCAGTTTAGCTTTGGGACAGAATCAGCCCCAGCATTTT. Filled out from reference TRBV28 and TRBJ1-5, the complete variable domain reads DVKVTQSSRYLVKRTGEKVFLECVQDMDHENMFWYRQDPGLGLRLIYFSYDVKMKEKGDIPEGYSVSREKKERFSLILESASTNQTSMYLCASSLALGQNQPQHFGDGTRLSIL.

This clone has only one observation. The chain links TRBV28 to TRBJ1-2; 7 nucleotides line up with TRBD1. Trimming removed 8 bases from V and 4 bases from J; junction bases left unmatched: 16. This CDR3 spans 16 amino acids. From germline, CDR1 is MDHEN and CDR2 SYDVKM. The CDR3 loop reads CASDTGTENYFYGYTF. The CDR3 bases are TGTGCCAGCGATACCGGGACAGAAAACTACTTCTATGGCTACACCTTC.

The chain carries TRBV21-1 and TRBJ2-5; whether TRBD2, the table's D call, matches the DNA was not checked. TRBV21-1 is designated a pseudogene. The CDR3 has 17 amino acids. The CDR3 DNA is TGTGCCAGCAGCAAAGGCAACTCCCACTTCAAGCGGGAGACCCAGTACTTC. This encodes CASSKGNSHFKRETQYF.

This clone has more than one count but fewer than ten. The J gene is TRBJ2-7, the V gene TRBV5-1; possibly TRBD2 for D (5 bases). From germline, CDR1 is SGHRS and CDR2 YFSETQ. The CDR3 totals 12 residues. V dropped 5 bases and J dropped 4 bases, with 10 bases sitting between them. CDR3 residues: CASSFGNYEQYF. CDR3 in DNA: TGCGCCAGCAGTTTCGGGAATTACGAGCAGTACTTC.

This sequence joins TRBV18 and TRBJ2-1; TRBD2 aligns across 14 bases. Per the germline V gene, CDR1 is KGHSH and CDR2 is LQKENI. This CDR3 contains 16 residues. The V segment lost 3 bases and the J segment 7 bases; nucleotides outside the gene matches: 5. The chain's CDR3 is CASSPTGTSGGNEQFF. The DNA of the CDR3 is TGTGCCAGCTCACCTACGGGGACTAGCGGGGGAAATGAGCAGTTCTTC. The full variable domain, rest sourced from reference TRBV18 and TRBJ2-1, is NAGVMQNPRHLVRRRGQEARLRCSPMKGHSHVYWYRQLPEEGLKFMVYLQKENIIDESGMPKERFSAEFPKEGPSILRIQQVVRGDSAAYFCASSPTGTSGGNEQFFGPGTRLTVL.

V gene TRBV30 combines with J gene TRBJ1-5; 7 nucleotides match TRBD1. V lost 2 bases to trimming and J lost 4 bases; unmatched junction nucleotides: 5. CDR1 and CDR2 from the germline V gene are GTSNPN and SVGIG (reference sequence). This CDR3 is built from 14 residues. CDR3 DNA sequence: TGTGCCTGGAGTAGATCCAGGGGGAATCAGCCCCAGCATTTT. Protein product: CAWSRSRGNQPQHF.

CDR3 residues: CASSQVAGGNTEAFF. For the CDR3, the DNA is TGTGCCAGCAGCCAAGTTGCAGGAGGGAACACTGAAGCTTTCTTT. The chain recombines TRBV3-1 (or the pseudogene TRBV3-2) with TRBJ1-1; D is undetermined. This CDR3 comprises 15 residues. Between the trimmed V and J ends, which lost 1 base and 1 base, there was a span of 10 bases. Germline CDR1 LGHDT, CDR2 YNNKEL (reference sequence).

The chain recombines TRBV6-1 with TRBJ2-1, with D unclear. There are 15 residues in the CDR3. Germline V gene lookup returns CDR1 MNHNS and CDR2 SASEGT. V was shortened by 1 base and J by 0 bases, with 7 bases between the two germline ends. The chain's CDR3 is CASSEEAGSYNEQFF. The CDR3 bases are TGTGCCAGCAGTGAAGAGGCAGGCTCCTACAATGAGCAGTTCTTC.

J is TRBJ2-5 and V is TRBV18; D is perhaps TRBD1 or TRBD2 (5 bases each). Trimming shortened V by 3 bases and J by 5 bases, and 19 bases separated the two germline ends. Germline-derived CDR1 and CDR2 are KGHSH and LQKENI. The CDR3 runs 16 residues. CDR3 loop: CASSPLPGPFRETQYF. The DNA of the CDR3 is TGTGCCAGCTCACCTCTCCCGGGACCGTTTCGGGAGACCCAGTACTTC.

The chain employs TRBV6-5 and TRBJ1-6; 9 bases line up with TRBD1. CDR1 and CDR2 (germline): MNHEY, SVGAGI. After removal of 6 bases from V and 6 bases from J, the junction contained 6 bases not matched to a gene. The CDR3 consists of 15 residues. CDR3 region: CASRNRDRANSPLHF. The CDR3 nucleotides read TGTGCCAGCAGAAACCGGGACAGGGCTAATTCACCCCTCCACTTT.